These 14 T cell receptor beta chains came from one sample sequenced in a study of cytomegalovirus exposure and HLA in healthy donors. PCR involved 60 Vbeta and 13 Jbeta primers. Assay: immunoSEQ multiplex PCR; the TCRdb copy retains only in-frame clones and omits some. Of over 100,000 clones listed, about 8.5% are singletons. The sequencing sample was made of PBMCs. All receptors derive from a man aged 35 to 55 in good health and CMV-seronegative.

In DNA, the CDR3 is TGTGCCTGGAGTGTTCAGGGAAACACCATATATTTT. This codes for CAWSVQGNTIYF. The chain couples TRBV30 to TRBJ1-3, with D unresolved. Germline V gene sequence: CDR1 GTSNPN, CDR2 SVGIG (reference sequence). The ends were cut back, 0 bases at V and 4 bases at J, with 4 bases in the middle. The CDR3 runs to 12 residues. The full variable domain, with the rest looked up from reference TRBV30 and TRBJ1-3, is SQTIHQWPATLVQPVGSPLSLECTVEGTSNPNLYWYRQAAGRGLQLLFYSVGIGQISSEVPQNLSASRPQDRQFILSSKKLLLSDSGFYLCAWSVQGNTIYFGEGSWLTVV.

This clone was seen a handful of times. The chain is built from TRBV6-5 and TRBJ2-1; 8 bases are a match to TRBD1. Germline V CDR1 and CDR2: MNHEY, SVGAGI. After removal of 7 bases from V and 3 bases from J, the junction contained 5 bases not matched to a gene. This CDR3 comprises 14 residues. As DNA, the CDR3 is TGTGCCAGCAAGACACAGGGGGTCTACAATGAGCAGTTCTTC. This encodes CASKTQGVYNEQFF.

This chain uses TRBV6-4 with TRBJ1-1; D is possibly TRBD1 (5 bases). The CDR3 is 13 residues long. V was pared by 5 bases and J by 5 bases, with 12 bases between. Germline values: CDR1 MRHNA, CDR2 SNTAGT. The CDR3 DNA reads as TGTGCCAGCAGTCCAGGGCGGGGGACTGAAGCTTTCTTT. It codes for CASSPGRGTEAFF.

In its sample, this clone was seen a few times. This chain joins TRBV27 and TRBJ2-7, with TRBD2 matching 8 bases. The V gene's germline CDR1 is MNHEY and CDR2 SMNVEV (reference sequence). The trim removed 8 bases at V and 3 bases at J, leaving 9 bases unmatched. This CDR3 has 14 amino acids. The CDR3 is CASRRGGEVYEQYF. The CDR3 nucleotides read TGTGCCAGCCGCCGGGGGGGCGAGGTCTACGAGCAGTACTTC.

This clone turned up a few times. This chain connects TRBV5-1 to TRBJ1-4, with a possible D match to TRBD1 (5 bases). Trimming took 5 bases from V and 0 from J, leaving 17 bases between them. CDR3 length: 17 residues. The germline gives CDR1 SGHRS, CDR2 YFSETQ. As DNA, the CDR3 is TGCGCCAGCAGTCCCGGGGGGAGACTTGCAACTAATGAAAAACTGTTTTTT. Translation: CASSPGGRLATNEKLFF. The variable domain in full, completed from reference TRBV5-1 and TRBJ1-4, reads KAGVTQTPRYLIKTRGQQVTLSCSPISGHRSVSWYQQTPGQGLQFLFEYFSETQRNKGNFPGRFSGRQFSNSRSEMNVSTLELGDSALYLCASSPGGRLATNEKLFFGSGTQLSVL.

This clone was seen a few times. This chain uses TRBV5-1 with TRBJ1-3; 7 bases agree with TRBD1. Per germline, CDR1 SGHRS and CDR2 YFSETQ. CDR3 size: 14 residues. V gave up 4 bases and J gave up 2 bases; unmatched junction bases: 3. Here the CDR3 DNA reads TGCGCCAGCAGCGCTACAGGGGCTGGAAACACCATATATTTT. It translates to CASSATGAGNTIYF. Based on the CDR3 plus reference TRBV5-1 and TRBJ1-3, the full variable domain is KAGVTQTPRYLIKTRGQQVTLSCSPISGHRSVSWYQQTPGQGLQFLFEYFSETQRNKGNFPGRFSGRQFSNSRSEMNVSTLELGDSALYLCASSATGAGNTIYFGEGSWLTVV.

Only a few counts were recorded for this clone. The chain links TRBV4-3 to TRBJ2-7; perhaps TRBD1 as D (5 bases). The CDR3 extends over 14 amino acids. The germline V gene has CDR1 LGHNA and CDR2 YSLEER. V shed 4 bases and J shed 5 bases, with 15 bases lying between them. CDR3 sequence (DNA): TGCGCCAGCAGCCCTATAAGGGGTGCCGACGAGCAGTACTTC. Translating gives CASSPIRGADEQYF.

The chain uses TRBV5-8 and TRBJ1-2; D is unresolved. From germline, CDR1 is SGHTS and CDR2 YDEGEE. The CDR3 sequence is 17 residues long. V lost 2 bases and J 1 base, leaving 18 bases between the germline ends. As DNA, the CDR3 is TGTGCCAGCAGCTTACCGCGGGAAACCCTACTTAACTATGGCTACACCTTC. This codes for CASSLPRETLLNYGYTF.

The chain uses TRBV28 and TRBJ1-2; D unclear. The CDR3 is 10 residues long. The V end lost 6 bases, the J end lost 6 bases, and 5 bases lay between the germline ends. Germline CDR1 MDHEN, CDR2 SYDVKM. The CDR3 loop reads CASRLDGYTF. CDR3 in DNA: TGTGCCAGCAGACTGGATGGCTACACCTTC.

This clone was found a few times. The chain employs TRBV5-4 and TRBJ2-1, with 9 bases matching TRBD1. Trimming took 2 bases from V and 5 from J; bases not matched to a gene: 5. Per germline, CDR1 SGHNT and CDR2 YYREEE (reference sequence). The CDR3 has 15 amino acids. CDR3 DNA sequence: TGTGCCAGCAGCTTCCGGACAGGGGCAGACAATGAGCAGTTCTTC. It translates to CASSFRTGADNEQFF.

The chain uses TRBV7-6 and TRBJ1-5, with TRBD1 as a possible D gene (5 bases). Germline-derived CDR1 and CDR2 are SGHVS and FNYEAQ. This CDR3 region has 13 residues. The ends were cut back, 0 bases at V and 7 bases at J, with 7 bases in the middle. CDR3 nucleotides: TGTGCCAGCAGCTTAGCAGGGGAACAGCCCCAGCATTTT. This translates into CASSLAGEQPQHF.

The chain employs TRBV19 and TRBJ1-1, with 7 bases fitting TRBD1. The CDR3 extends over 13 amino acids. Germline lookup yields CDR1 LNHDA and CDR2 SQIVND (reference sequence). Unmatched junction bases numbered 6, after V lost 8 bases and J lost 3 bases. CDR3 protein: CASSGTADTEAFF. The CDR3 bases are TGTGCCAGTTCTGGGACAGCGGACACTGAAGCTTTCTTT.

The V and J genes are TRBV6-1 and TRBJ2-1; 13 bases align to TRBD2. Germline V gene sequence: CDR1 MNHNS, CDR2 SASEGT. The CDR3 spans 16 residues. Trimming at V came to 1 base and at J to 5 bases, leaving 2 bases not matched to a gene. The DNA for the CDR3 is TGTGCCAGCAGTGAAGGGGGACTAGCGGGAAACAATGAGCAGTTCTTC. Its protein is CASSEGGLAGNNEQFF.

The chain links TRBV7-3 to TRBJ2-6; D may be TRBD1 (5 bases). The CDR3 loop spans 18 amino acids. Trimming shortened V by 0 bases and J by 2 bases, and 14 bases separated the two germline ends. The germline gives CDR1 SGHTA, CDR2 FQGTGA. The CDR3 region is CASSLTGAGNPGANVLTF. CDR3 in DNA: TGTGCCAGCAGCTTAACAGGGGCTGGAAACCCTGGGGCCAACGTCCTGACTTTC. The variable domain in full, completed from reference TRBV7-3 and TRBJ2-6, reads GAGVSQTPSNKVTEKGKYVELRCDPISGHTALYWYRQSLGQGPEFLIYFQGTGAADDSGLPNDRFFAVRPEGSVSTLKIQRTERGDSAVYLCASSLTGAGNPGANVLTFGAGSRLTVL.